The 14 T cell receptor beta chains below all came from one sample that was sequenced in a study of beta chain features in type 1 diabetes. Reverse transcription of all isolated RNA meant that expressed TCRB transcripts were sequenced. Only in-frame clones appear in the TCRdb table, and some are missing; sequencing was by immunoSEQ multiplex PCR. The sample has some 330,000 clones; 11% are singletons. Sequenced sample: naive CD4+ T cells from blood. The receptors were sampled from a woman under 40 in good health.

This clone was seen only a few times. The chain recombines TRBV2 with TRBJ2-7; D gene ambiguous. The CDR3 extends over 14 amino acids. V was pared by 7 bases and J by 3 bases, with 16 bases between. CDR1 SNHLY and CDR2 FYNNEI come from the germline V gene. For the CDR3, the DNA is TGTGCCAGCAAGCTAAGAGGCGGTAACTACGAGCAGTACTTC. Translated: CASKLRGGNYEQYF.

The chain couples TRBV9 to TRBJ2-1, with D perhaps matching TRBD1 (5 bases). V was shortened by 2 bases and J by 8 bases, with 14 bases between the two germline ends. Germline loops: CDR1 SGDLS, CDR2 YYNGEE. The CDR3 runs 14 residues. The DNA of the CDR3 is TGTGCCAGCAGCGTTTCGAATAGCAGGGATGAGCAGTTCTTC. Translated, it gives CASSVSNSRDEQFF.

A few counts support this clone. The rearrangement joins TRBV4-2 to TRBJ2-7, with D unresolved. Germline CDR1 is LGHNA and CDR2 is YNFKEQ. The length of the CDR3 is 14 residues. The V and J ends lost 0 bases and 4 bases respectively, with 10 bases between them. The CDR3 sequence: CASSQEYISYEQYF. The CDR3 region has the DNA TGTGCCAGCAGCCAAGAGTACATCAGTTACGAGCAGTACTTC.

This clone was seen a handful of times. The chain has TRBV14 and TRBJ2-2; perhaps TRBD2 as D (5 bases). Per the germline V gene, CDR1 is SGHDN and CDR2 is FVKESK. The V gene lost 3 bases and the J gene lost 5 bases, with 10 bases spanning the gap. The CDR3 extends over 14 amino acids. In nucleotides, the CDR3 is TGTGCCAGCAGCCAGCCGGGAAGGACCGGGGAGCTGTTTTTT. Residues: CASSQPGRTGELFF.

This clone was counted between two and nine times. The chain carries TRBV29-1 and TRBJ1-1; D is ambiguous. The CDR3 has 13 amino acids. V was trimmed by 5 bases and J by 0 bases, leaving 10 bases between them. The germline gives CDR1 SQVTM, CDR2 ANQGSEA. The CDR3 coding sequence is TGCAGCGTTAGCGGGAGGTTGAACACTGAAGCTTTCTTT. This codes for CSVSGRLNTEAFF.

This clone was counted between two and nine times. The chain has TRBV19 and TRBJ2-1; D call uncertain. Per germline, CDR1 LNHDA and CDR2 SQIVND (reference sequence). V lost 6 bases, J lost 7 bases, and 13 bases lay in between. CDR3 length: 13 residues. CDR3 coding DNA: TGTGCCAGTAGAATCGGAGCCTCTAATGAGCAGTTCTTC. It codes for CASRIGASNEQFF.

The CDR3 DNA reads TGTGCCAGTAGTCCTAGCGGGATCTCCTACGAGCAGTACTTC. Amino acid sequence: CASSPSGISYEQYF. The chain has TRBV19 and TRBJ2-7, with 9 bases aligning to TRBD2. V dropped 5 bases and J dropped 0; count of bases not matched to a gene: 2. There are 14 residues in the CDR3. Germline V gene sequence: CDR1 LNHDA, CDR2 SQIVND (reference sequence).

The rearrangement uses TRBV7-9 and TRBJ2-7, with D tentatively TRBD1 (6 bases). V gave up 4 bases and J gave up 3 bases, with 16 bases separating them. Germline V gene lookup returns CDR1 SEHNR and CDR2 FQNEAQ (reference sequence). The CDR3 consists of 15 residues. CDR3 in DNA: TGTGCCAGCAGCTACGGACAGCCATTTAACTACGAGCAGTACTTC. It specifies CASSYGQPFNYEQYF.

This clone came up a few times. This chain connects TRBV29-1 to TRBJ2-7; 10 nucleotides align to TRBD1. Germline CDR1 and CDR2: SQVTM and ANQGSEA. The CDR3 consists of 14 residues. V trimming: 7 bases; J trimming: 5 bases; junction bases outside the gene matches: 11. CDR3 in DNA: TGCAGCGCCCCCAGCGGACAGGGGGGTAACGAGCAGTACTTC. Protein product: CSAPSGQGGNEQYF.

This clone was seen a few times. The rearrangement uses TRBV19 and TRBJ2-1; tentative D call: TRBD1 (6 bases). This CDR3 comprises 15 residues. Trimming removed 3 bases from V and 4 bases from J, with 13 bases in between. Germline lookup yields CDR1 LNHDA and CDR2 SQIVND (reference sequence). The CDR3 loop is CASSIIGQLYNEQFF. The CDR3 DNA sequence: TGTGCCAGTAGTATTATCGGACAGCTTTACAATGAGCAGTTCTTC.

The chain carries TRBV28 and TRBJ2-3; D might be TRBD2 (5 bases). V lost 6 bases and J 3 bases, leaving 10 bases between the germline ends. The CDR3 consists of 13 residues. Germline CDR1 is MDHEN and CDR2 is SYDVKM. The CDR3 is CASSYSGTDTQYF. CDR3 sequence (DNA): TGTGCCAGCAGCTACAGCGGAACAGATACGCAGTATTTT. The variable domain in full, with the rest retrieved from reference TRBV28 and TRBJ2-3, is DVKVTQSSRYLVKRTGEKVFLECVQDMDHENMFWYRQDPGLGLRLIYFSYDVKMKEKGDIPEGYSVSREKKERFSLILESASTNQTSMYLCASSYSGTDTQYFGPGTRLTVL.

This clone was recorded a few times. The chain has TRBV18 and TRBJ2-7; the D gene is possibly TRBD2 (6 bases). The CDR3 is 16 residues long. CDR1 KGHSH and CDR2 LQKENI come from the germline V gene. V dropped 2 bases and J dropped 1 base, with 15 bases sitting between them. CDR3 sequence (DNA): TGTGCCAGCTCACCATTTAGTGGCGGGAATTCCTACGAGCAGTACTTC. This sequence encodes CASSPFSGGNSYEQYF.

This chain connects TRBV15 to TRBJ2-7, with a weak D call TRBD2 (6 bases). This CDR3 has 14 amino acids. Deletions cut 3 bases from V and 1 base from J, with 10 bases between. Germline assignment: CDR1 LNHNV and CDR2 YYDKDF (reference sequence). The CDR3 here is CATSREEGSYEQYF. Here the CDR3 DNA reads TGTGCCACCAGCAGGGAGGAGGGTTCCTACGAGCAGTACTTC.

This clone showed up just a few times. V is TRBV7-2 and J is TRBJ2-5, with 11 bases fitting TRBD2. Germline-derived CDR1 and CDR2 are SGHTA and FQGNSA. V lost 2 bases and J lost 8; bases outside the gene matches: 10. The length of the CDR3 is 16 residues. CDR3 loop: CASSLFGGGTSGTQYF. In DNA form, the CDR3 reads TGTGCCAGCAGCTTATTCGGTGGTGGGACTAGCGGAACCCAGTACTTC.